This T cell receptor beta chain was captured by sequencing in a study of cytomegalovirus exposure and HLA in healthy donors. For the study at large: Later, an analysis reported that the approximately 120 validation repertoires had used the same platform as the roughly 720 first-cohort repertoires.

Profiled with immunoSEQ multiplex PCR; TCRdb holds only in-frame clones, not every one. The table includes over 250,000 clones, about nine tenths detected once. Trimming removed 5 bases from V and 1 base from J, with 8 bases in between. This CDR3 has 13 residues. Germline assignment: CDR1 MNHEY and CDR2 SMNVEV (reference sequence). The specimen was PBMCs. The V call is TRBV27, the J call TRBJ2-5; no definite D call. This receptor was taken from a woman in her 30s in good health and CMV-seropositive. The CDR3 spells CASSTPLQETQYF. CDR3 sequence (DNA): TGTGCCAGCAGTACCCCTCTCCAAGAGACCCAGTACTTC.